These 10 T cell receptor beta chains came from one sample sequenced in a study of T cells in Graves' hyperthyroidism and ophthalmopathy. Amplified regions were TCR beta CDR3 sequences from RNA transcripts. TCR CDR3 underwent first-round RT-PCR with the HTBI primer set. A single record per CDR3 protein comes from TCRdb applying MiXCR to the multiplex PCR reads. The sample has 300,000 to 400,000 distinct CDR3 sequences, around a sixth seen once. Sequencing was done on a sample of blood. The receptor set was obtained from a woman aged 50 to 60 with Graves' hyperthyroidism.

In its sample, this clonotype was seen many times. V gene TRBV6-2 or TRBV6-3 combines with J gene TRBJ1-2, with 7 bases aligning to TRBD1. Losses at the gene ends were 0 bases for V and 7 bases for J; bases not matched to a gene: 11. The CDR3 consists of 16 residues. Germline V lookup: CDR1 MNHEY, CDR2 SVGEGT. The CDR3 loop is CASSYSIRQGRSGYTF. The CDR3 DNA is TGTGCCAGCAGTTACTCGATTCGACAGGGACGCTCTGGCTACACCTTC.

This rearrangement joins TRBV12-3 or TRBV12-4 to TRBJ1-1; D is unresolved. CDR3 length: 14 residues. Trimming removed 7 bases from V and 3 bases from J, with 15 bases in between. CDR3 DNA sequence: TGTGCCAGCACCCGAGGGAGGACGGACACTGAAGCTTTCTTT. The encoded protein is CASTRGRTDTEAFF.

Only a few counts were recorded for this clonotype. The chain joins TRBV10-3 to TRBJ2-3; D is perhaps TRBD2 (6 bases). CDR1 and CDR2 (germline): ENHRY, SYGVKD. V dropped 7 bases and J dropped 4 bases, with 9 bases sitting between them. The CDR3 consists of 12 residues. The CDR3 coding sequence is TGTGCCATCACGGGGGAGGCAGATACGCAGTATTTT. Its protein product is CAITGEADTQYF.

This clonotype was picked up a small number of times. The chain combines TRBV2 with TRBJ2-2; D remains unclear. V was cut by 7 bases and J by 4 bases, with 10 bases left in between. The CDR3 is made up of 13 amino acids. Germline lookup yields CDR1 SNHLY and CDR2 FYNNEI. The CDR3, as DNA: TGTGCCAGCACGCAGGATTTCACCGGGGAGCTGTTTTTT. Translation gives CASTQDFTGELFF.

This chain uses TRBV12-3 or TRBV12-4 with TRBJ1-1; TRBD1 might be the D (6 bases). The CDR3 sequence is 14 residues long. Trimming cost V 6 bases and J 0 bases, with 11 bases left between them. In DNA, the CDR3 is TGTGCCAGCAGACGGACAGACCTGAACACTGAAGCTTTCTTT. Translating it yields CASRRTDLNTEAFF.

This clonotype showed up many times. The CDR3 sequence: CASSLGRSEGYTF. Written as DNA, the CDR3 is TGTGCCAGCAGCCTGGGACGGTCCGAGGGCTACACCTTC. The rearrangement uses TRBV12-3 or TRBV12-4 and TRBJ1-2; D possibly corresponds to TRBD1 (5 bases). V was cut by 6 bases and J by 8 bases, with 16 bases left in between. The CDR3 is made up of 13 amino acids.

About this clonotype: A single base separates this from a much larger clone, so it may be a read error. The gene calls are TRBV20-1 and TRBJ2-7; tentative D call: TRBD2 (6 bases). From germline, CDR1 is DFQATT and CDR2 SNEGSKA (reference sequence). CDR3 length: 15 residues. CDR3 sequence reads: CGAEQLGSYPNEQYF. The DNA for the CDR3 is TGCGGTGCTGAACAACTCGGGAGTTACCCCAACGAGCAGTACTTC.

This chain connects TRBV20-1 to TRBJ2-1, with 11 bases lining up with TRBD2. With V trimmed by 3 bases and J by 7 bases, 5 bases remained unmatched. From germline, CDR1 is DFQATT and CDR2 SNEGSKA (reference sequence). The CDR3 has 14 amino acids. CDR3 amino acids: CSASTSGSGNEQFF. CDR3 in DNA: TGCAGTGCTAGTACTAGCGGGAGTGGTAATGAGCAGTTCTTC.

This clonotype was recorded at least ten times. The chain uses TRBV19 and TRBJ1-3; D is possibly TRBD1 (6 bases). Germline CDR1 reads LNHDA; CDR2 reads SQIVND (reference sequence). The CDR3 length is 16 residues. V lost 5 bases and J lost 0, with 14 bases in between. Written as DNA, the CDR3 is TGTGCCAGTAGTCCTGGCAGGGGCGACTCTGGAAACACCATATATTTT. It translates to CASSPGRGDSGNTIYF.

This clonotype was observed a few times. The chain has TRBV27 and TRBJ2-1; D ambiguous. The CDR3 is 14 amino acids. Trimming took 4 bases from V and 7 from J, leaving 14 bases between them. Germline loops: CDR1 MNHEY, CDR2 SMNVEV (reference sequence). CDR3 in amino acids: CASSSSHWSNEQFF. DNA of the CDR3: TGTGCCAGCAGTTCCTCCCATTGGTCTAATGAGCAGTTCTTC.